These T cell receptor beta chains were read from a single sample in a study of cytomegalovirus exposure and HLA in healthy donors. Profiled with immunoSEQ multiplex PCR; TCRdb holds only in-frame clones, not every one. The table gives roughly 200,000 clones; the top ten clones make up 6.5% of it. The sample was PBMCs. The receptors derive from a man aged 25 to 40 in good health and CMV-seronegative. The CDR3 runs from the conserved cysteine through the conserved F or W. Fields, in order: J gene, CDR3 length, V gene, CDR3 protein.

>TRBJ2-1|18|TRBV27
CASSPQGRGQGLYNEQFF
>TRBJ1-5|13|TRBV11-2
CASSLYSNQPQHF
>TRBJ2-3|16|TRBV11-2
CASSLGNRVTTDTQYF
>TRBJ2-2|14|TRBV4-1
CASSPSEGAGELFF
>TRBJ2-7|15|TRBV2
CASGRDGISSYEQYF
>TRBJ2-3|14|TRBV30
CAWGGPGGTDTQYF
>TRBJ2-1|20|TRBV7-6
CASSLDVSDRVAGGWDEQFF
>TRBJ1-6|14|TRBV27
CASSLLGSDSPLHF
>TRBJ1-1|13|TRBV10-3
CAIGTGANTEAFF
>TRBJ2-1|15|TRBV30
CAWSPPAGGQGEQFF
>TRBJ1-5|15|TRBV28
CASSQQGRGNQPQHF
>TRBJ1-4|16|TRBV18
CASSQRTAATNEKLFF
>TRBJ2-7|12|TRBV9
CASSGETYEQYF
>TRBJ1-5|14|TRBV6-6
CASSWQGDNQPQHF
>TRBJ1-5|13|TRBV10-2
CASTGQGGQPQHF
>TRBJ1-5|15|TRBV19
CASSGTIYSNQPQHF
>TRBJ2-3|16|TRBV18
CASSPLGGDRVDTQYF
>TRBJ1-2|16|TRBV1
CTSSQDLGDKPDGYTF
>TRBJ2-1|16|TRBV10-1
CASSEEQGASYNEQFF
>TRBJ2-1|14|TRBV27
CASSLGLPNNEQFF
>TRBJ2-1|13|TRBV10-3
CAIRTSGDNEQFF
>TRBJ1-5|17|TRBV7-2
CASRAGGSFISNQPQHF
>TRBJ2-3|15|TRBV6-5
CASSYSRGSTDTQYF
>TRBJ1-2|21|TRBV19
CASRAYQGTGSNRKSFYGYTF
>TRBJ1-4|15|TRBV7-9
CASSSMGQSNEKLFF
>TRBJ2-3|14|TRBV7-2
CASSPEFSTDTQYF
>TRBJ2-1|14|TRBV6-1
CASSGDRVYNEQFF
>TRBJ2-5|14|TRBV5-1
CASSLVAGSETQYF
>TRBJ2-7|14|TRBV27
CASSPGGLAGGQYF
>TRBJ2-3|14|TRBV5-1
CASSLAGGTDTQYF
>TRBJ1-5|12|TRBV30
CAWSTMGQPQHF
>TRBJ1-1|16|TRBV12-2
CASRIRQGMRRTEAFF
>TRBJ2-5|14|TRBV5-8
CASSLDRGRETQYF